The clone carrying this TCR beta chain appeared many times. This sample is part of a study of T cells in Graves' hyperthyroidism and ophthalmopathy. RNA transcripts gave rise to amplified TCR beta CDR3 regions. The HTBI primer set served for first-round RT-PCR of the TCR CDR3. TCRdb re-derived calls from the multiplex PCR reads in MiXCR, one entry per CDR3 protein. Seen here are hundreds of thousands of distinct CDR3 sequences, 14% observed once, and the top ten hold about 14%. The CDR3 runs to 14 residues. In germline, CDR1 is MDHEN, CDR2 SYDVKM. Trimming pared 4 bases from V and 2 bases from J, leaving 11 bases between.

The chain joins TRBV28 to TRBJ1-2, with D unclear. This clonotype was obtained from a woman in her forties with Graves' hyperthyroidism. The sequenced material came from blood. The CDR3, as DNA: TGTGCCAGCAGTTCCCCCCCAGAGAACTATGGCTACACCTTC. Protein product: CASSSPPENYGYTF.